This T cell receptor (beta chain) was sequenced for a study of cytomegalovirus exposure and HLA in healthy donors. General study points: Compared with the roughly 700-donor mean, an Asian-associated ancestry cluster reportedly had fewer N-insertions, according to a later analysis. TCR beta V- and J-gene trimming, according to a later analysis, was linked to a missense DCLRE1C variant.

13 Jbeta primers and 60 Vbeta primers were used for the PCR. TCRdb keeps only in-frame clones here, not all; method: immunoSEQ multiplex PCR. The table includes approximately 200,000 clones, 79% detected once. V was trimmed by 1 base and J by 3 bases, leaving 9 bases between them. CDR1 and CDR2 (germline): SQVTM, ANQGSEA. This CDR3 comprises 13 residues. This clone came up once. Its cognate antigen is unknown. V usage is TRBV29-1 and J usage is TRBJ1-1; no definite D call. The sequencing sample was made of PBMCs. The sequence came from a woman aged 25 to 39 in good health and CMV-seropositive. Here the CDR3 reads CSVEGRAYTEAFF. The CDR3 nucleotides read TGCAGCGTTGAAGGGCGGGCCTACACTGAAGCTTTCTTT.